Listed below are T cell receptor beta chains from one sample, sequenced in a study of breast tumors, draining lymph nodes, adjacent tissues. TCRdb re-called the multiplex PCR reads with MiXCR, one entry per CDR3 protein. The sample comprises around 250,000 distinct CDR3 sequences, less than 40% of which are singletons, and about 3.3% rests with the top ten. The sequencing input was axillary lymph node tissue. The receptor set was obtained from a female donor with breast cancer. Some clones in this sample may be carry-over from other donors' samples. Each CDR3 is given with its conserved first and last residue. Some rows mark clone size as missing; the rest say once, few, many or name a class of expanded clone.

J | size | V | CDR3
TRBJ2-7 | many | TRBV5-1 | CASSSGTGDEQYF
TRBJ2-1 | many | TRBV14 | CASSQVVGNEQFF
TRBJ1-5 | few | TRBV18 | CASSDRATQPQHF
TRBJ2-2 | few | TRBV3-1 | CASSQVDGFTGELFF
TRBJ2-7 | many | TRBV13 | CASSLRDRTYEQYF
TRBJ2-1 | - | TRBV18 | CASSEESGGNEQFF
TRBJ1-6 | - | TRBV25-1 | CASSEYGGTNNSPLHF
TRBJ2-1 | once | TRBV6-4 | CASNGPVAGGGEQFF
TRBJ2-3 | many | TRBV7-9 | CASSLSTDTQYF
TRBJ2-3 | many | TRBV20-1 | CSAPQPAGGSDTQYF
TRBJ2-1 | many | TRBV7-9 | CASNARTQGMLF
TRBJ2-2 | many | TRBV7-2 | CASSLHSGTGELFF
TRBJ2-1 | - | TRBV6-5 | CASNPWTWEYREQFF
TRBJ2-4 | few | TRBV18 | CASSLRSDIQYF
TRBJ2-7 | many | TRBV7-2 | CASSLGVTGSYEQYF
TRBJ2-7 | many | TRBV6-6 | CASSFTGNYEQYF
TRBJ2-2 | - | TRBV18 | CASSPGWDTGELFF
TRBJ1-3 | few | TRBV28 | CASSLIGGGGIGNTIYF
TRBJ2-3 | once | TRBV20-1 | CSASSLAGEATDTQYF
TRBJ2-1 | - | TRBV4-1 | CASSQFSGGANEQFF
TRBJ2-7 | many | TRBV2 | CASSEGLGPYEQYF
TRBJ2-5 | many | TRBV25-1 | CASSEPRGPQETQYF
TRBJ1-1 | - | TRBV7-4 | CASSSPGPEAFF
TRBJ2-3 | - | TRBV19 | CASSLGLAGITDTQYF
TRBJ2-7 | - | TRBV2 | CASSLDSLGPYEQYF
TRBJ2-5 | - | TRBV5-6 | CASSLSRGQETQYF
TRBJ2-5 | - | TRBV11-2 | CASSWGTSARGQETQYF
TRBJ2-3 | - | TRBV20-1 | CSAREPTDTQYF
TRBJ1-2 | few | TRBV7-2 | CASSLGGSGNYGYPF
TRBJ1-4 | - | TRBV10-3 | CAIQGGQNNEKLFF
TRBJ1-2 | many | TRBV29-1 | CSVEGLGQVVRSYGYTF
TRBJ1-2 | many | TRBV20-1 | CGVPGYTF
TRBJ1-4 | many | TRBV2 | CASSGQGTEKLFF
TRBJ2-3 | few | TRBV6-5 | CATRGYRRGGTDTQYF
TRBJ2-7 | many | TRBV20-1 | CSAGTGSREQYF
TRBJ2-7 | many | TRBV9 | CASSVDGSDEQYF
TRBJ2-5 | - | TRBV7-7 | CASSPGLAGNNETQYF
TRBJ1-3 | many | TRBV11-2 | CASKDSGNTIYF
TRBJ2-7 | - | TRBV12-3/TRBV12-4 | CASSPGTSATYEQYF
TRBJ2-2 | - | TRBV6-4 | CAGSDSHGTGELFF
TRBJ1-5 | many | TRBV7-6 | CASSLSGAGRPQHF
TRBJ1-4 | - | TRBV6-5 | CASSYSFGTGKEKLFF
TRBJ2-6 | - | TRBV5-1 | CASSPKTGQGLEGSGANVLTF
TRBJ2-4 | few | TRBV7-9 | CASSRGTSGGDIQYF
TRBJ2-5 | many | TRBV9 | CASSVASGGRVTQYF
TRBJ1-5 | many | TRBV5-8 | CASRIQGSNQPQHF